The 32 T cell receptor beta chains presented below share a single source sample, sequenced in a study of post-analysis software for immune sequencing data (dated by TCRdb to the mid-2010s). Library prep was done by PCR. Sequencer: Illumina HiSeq 2500. Unique molecular identifiers were incorporated into TCR beta cDNA libraries to reduce PCR and sequencing biases. TCRdb reanalyzed the raw reads on its own, using fastp at Q25 for trimming and MiXCR for clone calling, and kept in-frame beta chains. A single entry per CDR3 protein holds the most common genes and DNA from its merged rows. The sample includes 750,000 to 900,000 distinct CDR3 sequences, with 46% observed a single time. Together, the top ten hold roughly 5% of the sample. What the work shows at the level of the full study, not this receptor alone: Significantly higher frequencies in patients than in controls were found for roughly 5 TRBV segments, including TRBV5-6, TRBV5-1 and TRBV20-1.

Their target antigens are unknown. The sequenced material came from blood. The receptor source for this set is a girl under 18 with multiple sclerosis.

The table lists this clonotype with a count of one. This chain connects TRBV5-4 to TRBJ2-7, with TRBD2 matching over 10 bases. Germline V gene sequence: CDR1 SGHNT, CDR2 YYREEE (reference sequence). The CDR3 runs 14 residues. V was pared by 3 bases and J by 6 bases, with 6 bases of the junction left unmatched. The CDR3 nucleotides read TGTGCCAGCAGCTGGCTAGCGGGAGTAGGCGAGCAGTACTTC. Translating it yields CASSWLAGVGEQYF. The variable domain in full, completed from reference TRBV5-4 and TRBJ2-7, reads ETGVTQSPTHLIKTRGQQVTLRCSSQSGHNTVSWYQQALGQGPQFIFQYYREEENGRGNFPPRFSGLQFPNYSSELNVNALELDDSALYLCASSWLAGVGEQYFGPGTRLTVT.

This chain links TRBV29-1 with TRBJ2-5; TRBD1 agrees at 10 bases. From germline, CDR1 is SQVTM and CDR2 ANQGSEA. This CDR3 contains 16 residues. The ends lost 1 base at V and 1 base at J; junction bases unmatched: 6. CDR3 amino acids: CSVEGWGDRGQETQYF. The CDR3 DNA sequence: TGCAGCGTTGAAGGCTGGGGGGACAGGGGCCAAGAGACCCAGTACTTC.

The CDR3: CASSYEATRQPQHF. The CDR3 DNA reads as TGTGCCAGCAGTTACGAGGCGACACGTCAGCCCCAGCATTTT. The chain employs TRBV6-5 and TRBJ1-5; D ambiguous. Germline CDR1 reads MNHEY; CDR2 reads SVGAGI. The ends were cut back, 2 bases at V and 6 bases at J, with 11 bases in the middle. CDR3 length equals 14 residues.

There are a few counts of this clonotype. The J gene is TRBJ2-7, the V gene TRBV28, with TRBD2 identical over 12 bases. The CDR3 covers 17 residues. In germline, CDR1 is MDHEN, CDR2 SYDVKM. V lost 2 bases to trimming and J lost 1 base; unmatched junction nucleotides: 6. The CDR3 reads CASSLASGRAKSYEQYF. The CDR3 nucleotides are TGTGCCAGCAGTTTAGCTAGCGGGAGGGCTAAGTCCTACGAGCAGTACTTC.

This clonotype showed up just a few times. The chain links TRBV15 to TRBJ2-1; tentative D call: TRBD1 (6 bases). The CDR3 loop spans 15 amino acids. CDR1 is LNHNV and CDR2 is YYDKDF in the germline V gene (reference sequence). The V end lost 5 bases, the J end lost 0 bases, and 11 bases lay between the germline ends. Here the CDR3 reads CATSPGDGSYNEQFF. DNA for the CDR3: TGTGCCACCAGCCCAGGGGACGGCTCCTACAATGAGCAGTTCTTC.

This chain connects TRBV25-1 to TRBJ1-1, with 9 bases lining up with TRBD1. The junction had 6 bases not matched to a gene; V was cut back by 2 bases and J by 5 bases. This CDR3 is 15 amino acids long. CDR1 and CDR2 (germline): MGHDK, SYGVNS. The CDR3 coding sequence is TGTGCCAGCAGTGAACACAGGGGGCAAAGGACTGAAGCTTTCTTT. As protein: CASSEHRGQRTEAFF. Variable domain in full (rest from reference TRBV25-1 and TRBJ1-1): EADIYQTPRYLVIGTGKKITLECSQTMGHDKMYWYQQDPGMELHLIHYSYGVNSTEKGDLSSESTVSRIRTEHFPLTLESARPSHTSQYLCASSEHRGQRTEAFFGQGTRLTVV.

This chain connects TRBV7-9 to TRBJ1-3; weak D call: TRBD1 (6 bases). Germline V gives CDR1 SEHNR, CDR2 FQNEAQ (reference sequence). This CDR3 spans 16 amino acids. Trimming cost V 5 bases and J 1 base, with 15 bases left between them. The CDR3 loop reads CASSHRTEESGNTIYF. DNA of the CDR3: TGTGCCAGCAGCCACCGGACAGAGGAGTCTGGAAACACCATATATTTT. Based on the CDR3 plus reference TRBV7-9 and TRBJ1-3, the full variable domain is DTGVSQNPRHKITKRGQNVTFRCDPISEHNRLYWYRQTLGQGPEFLTYFQNEAQLEKSRLLSDRFSAERPKGSFSTLEIQRTEQGDSAMYLCASSHRTEESGNTIYFGEGSWLTVV.

The genes are TRBV27 and TRBJ1-2; unclear D gene. Looked up from germline, CDR1 is MNHEY and CDR2 is SMNVEV (reference sequence). Between the trimmed V and J ends, which lost 5 bases and 4 bases, there was a span of 11 bases. The CDR3 loop spans 13 amino acids. The DNA for the CDR3 is TGTGCCAGCAGTCCGACGGTGCTCTATGGCTACACCTTC. Amino acids: CASSPTVLYGYTF.

This clonotype appeared a few times. The chain has TRBV7-6 and TRBJ2-5, with TRBD2 as a possible D gene (5 bases). With 4 bases removed from V and 1 base from J, the gap between germline ends came to 13 bases. This CDR3 comprises 15 residues. CDR1 and CDR2 (germline): SGHVS, FNYEAQ. CDR3 residues: CASSSPRAGQETQYF. The CDR3 DNA reads as TGTGCCAGCAGCTCCCCCCGGGCGGGCCAAGAGACCCAGTACTTC.

The chain combines TRBV9 with TRBJ2-1, with 11 positions matching TRBD2. This CDR3 comprises 16 residues. Germline assignment: CDR1 SGDLS and CDR2 YYNGEE. The V and J ends lost 4 bases and 6 bases, in that order; junction bases with no gene match: 9. CDR3 sequence (DNA): TGTGCCAGCAGCTTCCCGGGACTAGCGGAACCCAATGAGCAGTTCTTC. This translates into CASSFPGLAEPNEQFF. Filled out from reference TRBV9 and TRBJ2-1, the complete variable domain reads DSGVTQTPKHLITATGQRVTLRCSPRSGDLSVYWYQQSLDQGLQFLIQYYNGEERAKGNILERFSAQQFPDLHSELNLSSLELGDSALYFCASSFPGLAEPNEQFFGPGTRLTVL.

This clonotype was recorded a few times. The V and J genes are TRBV29-1 and TRBJ2-2; TRBD2 might be the D (6 bases). The germline V gene encodes CDR1 SQVTM and CDR2 ANQGSEA. Trimming pared 7 bases from V and 6 bases from J, leaving 18 bases between. The CDR3 length is 14 residues. The CDR3 DNA reads as TGCAGCGCTTCCATAAGTGTAGCGGCCGGGGAGCTGTTTTTT. Residues: CSASISVAAGELFF.

The CDR3 sequence: CASSLGGRWDQPQHF. DNA for the CDR3: TGTGCCAGCAGCTTAGGGGGACGGTGGGATCAGCCCCAGCATTTT. This sequence joins TRBV13 and TRBJ1-5, with D possibly TRBD1 on 5 matching bases. The CDR3 is 15 residues long. Trimming pared 0 bases from V and 5 bases from J, leaving 11 bases between. Germline CDR1 is PRHDT and CDR2 is FYEKMQ (reference sequence).

The chain joins TRBV7-2 to TRBJ2-1; the D gene is possibly TRBD2 (5 bases). CDR3 size: 17 residues. V lost 2 bases and J 2 bases, leaving 16 bases between the germline ends. Germline values: CDR1 SGHTA, CDR2 FQGNSA. This chain's CDR3 is CASSLRAEKPPYNEQFF. For the CDR3, the DNA is TGTGCCAGCAGCTTAAGAGCGGAGAAACCCCCCTACAATGAGCAGTTCTTC.

The rearrangement links TRBV15 to TRBJ2-3; no firm D call. In germline, CDR1 is LNHNV, CDR2 YYDKDF (reference sequence). V gave up 6 bases and J gave up 3 bases, with 22 bases separating them. The CDR3 consists of 17 residues. In DNA, the CDR3 is TGTGCCACCAGGCCCTCGCTAGGGCGGAAGGTTACAGATACGCAGTATTTT. Translation: CATRPSLGRKVTDTQYF. Full variable domain (rest looked up from reference TRBV15 and TRBJ2-3): DAMVIQNPRYQVTQFGKPVTLSCSQTLNHNVMYWYQQKSSQAPKLLFHYYDKDFNNEADTPDNFQSRRPNTSFCFLDIRSPGLGDTAMYLCATRPSLGRKVTDTQYFGPGTRLTVL.

CDR3 sequence reads: CASSYRPEGNEQYF. The CDR3 DNA sequence: TGTGCCAGCAGTTACCGGCCGGAGGGGAACGAGCAGTACTTC. The chain is built from TRBV6-5 and TRBJ2-7, with a tentative D call TRBD2 (6 bases). CDR1 is MNHEY and CDR2 is SVGAGI in the germline V gene. CDR3 length equals 14 residues. Deletions cut 2 bases from V and 5 bases from J, with 13 bases between.

This chain links TRBV20-1 with TRBJ2-7, with TRBD2 as a possible D gene (5 bases). Trimming removed 5 bases from V and 2 bases from J, with 13 bases in between. The CDR3 length is 13 residues. The germline CDR1 and CDR2 sequences are DFQATT and SNEGSKA (reference sequence). The CDR3 loop reads CSARGRTAYEQYF. CDR3 DNA: TGCAGTGCTCGCGGGCGGACTGCCTACGAGCAGTACTTC.

The J gene is TRBJ2-1, the V gene TRBV12-3 or TRBV12-4; 9 bases fit TRBD1. The CDR3 covers 13 residues. With 6 bases clipped from V and 9 bases from J, the junction kept 6 bases outside the gene matches. The CDR3 DNA is TGTGCCAGCAGAATTACAGGGGGCAGTGAGCAGTTCTTC. This encodes CASRITGGSEQFF.

This clonotype was found a few times. The V gene is TRBV9, the J gene TRBJ2-1; D is perhaps TRBD2 (6 bases). The CDR3 contains 16 residues. Per germline, CDR1 SGDLS and CDR2 YYNGEE. The V end lost 0 bases, the J end lost 4 bases, and 14 bases lay between the germline ends. The CDR3 coding sequence is TGTGCCAGCAGCGTAGGTAGAGTAGCGGAGTACAATGAGCAGTTCTTC. Translated, it gives CASSVGRVAEYNEQFF.

This clonotype has a handful of counts. The rearrangement uses TRBV7-9 and TRBJ2-4; 8 bases are shared with TRBD1. The V segment lost 5 bases and the J segment 5 bases; nucleotides outside the gene matches: 8. CDR1 is SEHNR, CDR2 FQNEAQ, per germline (reference sequence). The CDR3 has 15 residues. The CDR3: CASSPGQAYENIQYF. CDR3 bases: TGTGCCAGCAGCCCGGGACAGGCATACGAAAACATTCAGTACTTC.

The chain recombines TRBV28 with TRBJ2-7; 9 positions agree with TRBD1. CDR3 length equals 15 residues. The junction had 13 bases not matched to a gene; V was cut back by 6 bases and J by 7 bases. Germline values: CDR1 MDHEN, CDR2 SYDVKM. CDR3 residues: CASRVPGTGLREQYF. The CDR3 nucleotides are TGTGCCAGCAGGGTCCCCGGGACAGGGCTAAGAGAGCAGTACTTC. Full variable domain (outside the CDR3, taken from reference TRBV28 and TRBJ2-7): DVKVTQSSRYLVKRTGEKVFLECVQDMDHENMFWYRQDPGLGLRLIYFSYDVKMKEKGDIPEGYSVSREKKERFSLILESASTNQTSMYLCASRVPGTGLREQYFGPGTRLTVT.

This clonotype was observed a handful of times. This chain links TRBV20-1 with TRBJ2-1; maybe TRBD2 (5 bases). Germline lookup yields CDR1 DFQATT and CDR2 SNEGSKA (reference sequence). This CDR3 has 14 amino acids. V lost 2 bases and J 4 bases, leaving 12 bases between the germline ends. CDR3 in amino acids: CSARQLVAYNEQFF. CDR3 nucleotides: TGCAGTGCTAGACAACTAGTGGCTTACAATGAGCAGTTCTTC.

Concerning this clonotype: Relative to the germline gene, one junction end is altered; a read error may explain this. The chain has TRBV6-4 and TRBJ2-7; 10 bases align to TRBD2. Germline assignment: CDR1 MRHNA and CDR2 SNTAGT. The CDR3 has 14 residues. The CDR3 spells CLIPASGSPYEQYF. The CDR3 region has the DNA TGCCTAATCCCGGCTAGCGGGAGCCCCTACGAGCAGTACTTC.

This clonotype was counted a few times. The V call is TRBV12-3 or TRBV12-4, the J call TRBJ2-4, with D possibly being TRBD2 (6 bases). The tail of the sequence fits TRBJ2-7 better, so the J call may be wrong. This CDR3 has 14 residues. The CDR3 spells CASSHGGLHYEQYF. The CDR3 nucleotides read TGTGCCAGCAGCCACGGGGGACTCCACTACGAGCAGTACTTC.

This clonotype has more than one count but fewer than ten. V and J are TRBV7-2 and TRBJ2-1; D remains ambiguous. Trimming pared 8 bases from V and 0 bases from J, leaving 11 bases between. The germline V gene has CDR1 SGHTA and CDR2 FQGNSA. The CDR3 spans 14 residues. In DNA form, the CDR3 reads TGTGCCAGCGCCACCGGATCCTCCTACAATGAGCAGTTCTTC. Amino acids: CASATGSSYNEQFF.

In its sample, this clonotype was seen a few times. The chain joins TRBV29-1 to TRBJ1-2; perhaps TRBD1 as D (5 bases). The V end lost 3 bases, the J end lost 5 bases, and 13 bases lay between the germline ends. Germline V CDR1 and CDR2: SQVTM, ANQGSEA. The CDR3 contains 13 residues. CDR3 sequence: CSVETPGAYGYTF. CDR3 nucleotides: TGCAGCGTTGAGACTCCTGGGGCGTATGGCTACACCTTC. The full variable domain, with the rest looked up from reference TRBV29-1 and TRBJ1-2, is SAVISQKPSRDICQRGTSLTIQCQVDSQVTMMFWYRQQPGQSLTLIATANQGSEATYESGFVIDKFPISRPNLTFSTLTVSNMSPEDSSIYLCSVETPGAYGYTFGSGTRLTVV.

This clonotype was picked up a small number of times. The chain couples TRBV7-2 to TRBJ2-1, with 7 bases fitting TRBD2. This CDR3 contains 16 residues. V lost 1 base to trimming and J lost 1 base; unmatched junction nucleotides: 4. Per germline, CDR1 SGHTA and CDR2 FQGNSA. CDR3 in amino acids: CASSLGVGGSYNEQFF. CDR3 nucleotides: TGTGCCAGCAGCTTAGGGGTGGGAGGGTCCTACAATGAGCAGTTCTTC.

V usage is TRBV30 and J usage is TRBJ2-7; D ambiguous. V gave up 2 bases and J gave up 0 bases, with 5 bases separating them. Germline loops: CDR1 GTSNPN, CDR2 SVGIG (reference sequence). This CDR3 has 12 amino acids. The DNA for the CDR3 is TGTGCCTGGAGTTCCCTCTCCTACGAGCAGTACTTC. Translating gives CAWSSLSYEQYF.

The chain recombines TRBV29-1 with TRBJ1-4, with a possible D match to TRBD1 (6 bases). Germline-derived CDR1 and CDR2 are SQVTM and ANQGSEA. V was shortened by 5 bases and J by 6 bases, with 13 bases between the two germline ends. CDR3 length: 13 residues. The CDR3 DNA reads TGCAGCGTTTTACAGGGAACCCATGAAAAACTGTTTTTT. It codes for CSVLQGTHEKLFF.

V usage is TRBV4-1 and J usage is TRBJ1-1, with 8 bases matching TRBD1. The CDR3 consists of 16 residues. Germline V gene sequence: CDR1 MGHRA, CDR2 YSYEKL. Trimming at V came to 0 bases and at J to 7 bases, leaving 10 bases not matched to a gene. The CDR3 here is CASSQEWQGRGHEAFF. Here the CDR3 DNA reads TGCGCCAGCAGCCAAGAGTGGCAGGGCAGGGGGCATGAAGCTTTCTTT.

This clonotype was recorded at least ten times. V gene TRBV7-3 combines with J gene TRBJ2-1; 10 bases are a match to TRBD2. V gave up 5 bases and J gave up 7 bases; unmatched junction bases: 8. This CDR3 is 15 amino acids long. CDR1 is SGHTA and CDR2 is FQGTGA in the germline V gene. The CDR3 nucleotides are TGTGCCAGCAGCCCGCTAGCGGGAGAGGGGAATGAGCAGTTCTTC. This encodes CASSPLAGEGNEQFF.

The chain couples TRBV10-3 to TRBJ1-2; no firm D call. Germline-derived CDR1 and CDR2 are ENHRY and SYGVKD. The CDR3 length is 11 residues. Trimming took 2 bases from V and 8 from J, leaving 6 bases between them. The CDR3 reads CAISEEGGYTF. The CDR3 region has the DNA TGTGCCATCAGTGAGGAAGGCGGCTACACCTTC.

A few counts support this clonotype. The chain couples TRBV30 to TRBJ2-1; D ambiguous. The V and J ends lost 4 bases and 0 bases respectively, with 4 bases between them. This CDR3 contains 12 residues. CDR1 and CDR2 (germline): GTSNPN, SVGIG (reference sequence). The CDR3 loop is CAWTLSYNEQFF. The CDR3 bases are TGTGCCTGGACTCTCTCCTACAATGAGCAGTTCTTC. Drawing the rest from reference TRBV30 and TRBJ2-1, the complete variable domain is SQTIHQWPATLVQPVGSPLSLECTVEGTSNPNLYWYRQAAGRGLQLLFYSVGIGQISSEVPQNLSASRPQDRQFILSSKKLLLSDSGFYLCAWTLSYNEQFFGPGTRLTVL.